One and the same sample provided the 27 T cell receptor beta chains below, sequenced in a study of blood T cell repertoires in COVID-19. Profiling relied on immunoSEQ multiplex PCR, and the TCRdb table lists in-frame clones only, not all of them. The sample comprises about 270,000 clones, approximately 81% of which are singletons, and around 3.2% rests with the top ten. Sequenced sample: peripheral blood. All receptors come from a woman in her late teens or twenties with acute or convalescent COVID-19.

This clone was counted a single time. This chain links TRBV7-2 with TRBJ1-3; possible D gene TRBD1, 5 bases. The germline V gene has CDR1 SGHTA and CDR2 FQGNSA. Deletions cut 5 bases from V and 0 bases from J, with 8 bases between. The CDR3 consists of 14 residues. The CDR3 is CASSQQGSGNTIYF. The CDR3 region has the DNA TGTGCCAGCAGCCAGCAGGGCTCTGGAAACACCATATATTTT. The variable domain in full, completed from reference TRBV7-2 and TRBJ1-3, reads GAGVSQSPSNKVTEKGKDVELRCDPISGHTALYWYRQSLGQGLEFLIYFQGNSAPDKSGLPSDRFSAERTGGSVSTLTIQRTQQEDSAVYLCASSQQGSGNTIYFGEGSWLTVV.

This chain links TRBV10-3 with TRBJ1-1; no clear D. Trimming removed 0 bases at V and 1 base at J, with 6 bases between. The CDR3 contains 14 residues. CDR1 is ENHRY and CDR2 is SYGVKD in the germline V gene. The CDR3 is CAISESNSNTEAFF. The CDR3 nucleotides read TGTGCCATCAGTGAGTCGAACTCGAACACTGAAGCTTTCTTT.

The CDR3 nucleotides are TGCAGCGTTGAGGCTAGCGGGATAATGGATGAGCAGTTCTTC. This gives the protein CSVEASGIMDEQFF. This chain joins TRBV29-1 and TRBJ2-1; 9 nucleotides line up with TRBD2. Trimming removed 3 bases from V and 8 bases from J; junction bases left unmatched: 8. The CDR3 runs to 14 residues. Germline loops: CDR1 SQVTM, CDR2 ANQGSEA.

This chain connects TRBV18 to TRBJ1-5; 9 positions agree with TRBD1. The CDR3 has 15 residues. Germline values: CDR1 KGHSH, CDR2 LQKENI. After removal of 4 bases from V and 7 bases from J, the junction contained 8 bases not matched to a gene. The chain's CDR3 is CASSQGQGLSQPQHF. The CDR3, as DNA: TGTGCCAGCTCACAGGGACAGGGACTATCCCAGCCCCAGCATTTT.

The rearrangement links TRBV6-2 or TRBV6-3 to TRBJ2-7, with 13 bases fitting TRBD2. V trimming: 5 bases; J trimming: 5 bases; junction bases outside the gene matches: 9. The CDR3 totals 16 residues. The germline gives CDR1 MNHEY, CDR2 SVGEGT. CDR3: CASSHRLAGGTHEQYF. The CDR3 region has the DNA TGTGCCAGCAGTCACCGACTAGCGGGAGGAACCCACGAGCAGTACTTC.

This clone has more than one count but fewer than ten. The CDR3 spells CASSLLAGYNEQFF. The DNA for the CDR3 is TGTGCCAGCAGCCTCCTAGCGGGGTACAATGAGCAGTTCTTC. The genes are TRBV14 and TRBJ2-1, with 9 bases identical to TRBD2. Trimming cost V 4 bases and J 4 bases; bases outside gene matches: 2. CDR1 and CDR2 from the germline V gene are SGHDN and FVKESK. The CDR3 is 14 residues long.

J is TRBJ2-7 and V is TRBV19; D ambiguous. Germline V CDR1 and CDR2: LNHDA, SQIVND (reference sequence). V was pared by 3 bases and J by 0 bases, with 15 bases between. The CDR3 loop spans 16 amino acids. As DNA, the CDR3 is TGTGCCAGTAGTATCCGGTGGTACAGAAGCTCCTACGAGCAGTACTTC. Translating gives CASSIRWYRSSYEQYF.

The count of this clone is one. This sequence joins TRBV14 and TRBJ2-4; TRBD1 matches 9 bases. The ends lost 0 bases at V and 7 bases at J; junction bases unmatched: 16. This CDR3 has 19 residues. The germline CDR1 and CDR2 sequences are SGHDN and FVKESK. CDR3 coding DNA: TGTGCCAGCAGCCAAGAGTCCTGGACAGGGGATGCCGGTCGGAACATTCAGTACTTC. Translation gives CASSQESWTGDAGRNIQYF.

The genes are TRBV19 and TRBJ1-5; 9 bases map to TRBD1. The CDR3 is made up of 18 amino acids. Per germline, CDR1 LNHDA and CDR2 SQIVND (reference sequence). Unmatched junction bases numbered 13, after V lost 7 bases and J lost 0 bases. The DNA for the CDR3 is TGTGCCAGTAACCCGGGGACAGGGTTGGAGAATAGCAATCAGCCCCAGCATTTT. Protein: CASNPGTGLENSNQPQHF.

The V call is TRBV10-2, the J call TRBJ2-1, with TRBD2 as a possible D gene (5 bases). The CDR3 covers 12 residues. V lost 6 bases, J lost 5 bases, and 8 bases lay in between. CDR1 and CDR2 from the germline V gene are WSHSY and SAAADI. In DNA, the CDR3 is TGCGCCAGCAGGGTACTAGACAATGAGCAGTTCTTC. Encoded protein: CASRVLDNEQFF.

The chain combines TRBV5-6 with TRBJ2-7, with D unresolved. CDR3 length equals 14 residues. Germline V gene data show CDR1 as SGHDT and CDR2 as YYEEEE. V shed 4 bases and J shed 0 bases, with 11 bases lying between them. CDR3 nucleotide sequence: TGTGCCAGCAGCCAGGCAAGGATCTCCTACGAGCAGTACTTC. It translates to CASSQARISYEQYF.

There are a few counts of this clone. The V gene is TRBV7-9, the J gene TRBJ1-5; TRBD1 matches at 7 bases. From germline, CDR1 is SEHNR and CDR2 FQNEAQ (reference sequence). The V and J ends lost 1 base and 9 bases, in that order; junction bases with no gene match: 3. This CDR3 contains 13 residues. As DNA, the CDR3 is TGTGCCAGCAGCTTAGATGCAGGGGGGCCCCAGCATTTT. Translation: CASSLDAGGPQHF.

V is TRBV30 and J is TRBJ1-6, with 7 bases aligning to TRBD1. The germline CDR1 and CDR2 sequences are GTSNPN and SVGIG (reference sequence). The CDR3 spans 16 residues. J lost 4 bases, V lost 0 bases, and 6 bases had no gene match. The CDR3 is CAWSVSTGSYNSPLHF. In DNA form, the CDR3 reads TGTGCCTGGAGTGTCTCGACAGGGAGTTATAATTCACCCCTCCACTTT.

This clone has a handful of counts. The chain recombines TRBV6-5 with TRBJ2-2, with no clear D. The ends were cut back, 5 bases at V and 1 base at J, with 11 bases in the middle. Germline V gives CDR1 MNHEY, CDR2 SVGAGI. The CDR3 has 15 residues. The CDR3 nucleotides read TGTGCCAGCAGTCGACAACCACAGAACACCGGGGAGCTGTTTTTT. It encodes CASSRQPQNTGELFF.

The chain is built from TRBV30 and TRBJ2-7; TRBD2 aligns across 8 bases. The CDR3 is made up of 13 amino acids. The J segment lost 5 bases and the V segment lost 3 bases, leaving 6 bases of the junction unmatched. The germline gives CDR1 GTSNPN, CDR2 SVGIG (reference sequence). CDR3 sequence reads: CAWSLGTSNEQYF. The CDR3 DNA reads as TGTGCCTGGAGCTTAGGGACTAGTAACGAGCAGTACTTC.

This sequence joins TRBV4-3 and TRBJ1-1, with D perhaps matching TRBD1 (6 bases). The CDR3 sequence is 16 residues long. Trimming shortened V by 1 base and J by 1 base, and 13 bases separated the two germline ends. CDR1 and CDR2 (germline): LGHNA, YSLEER. As DNA, the CDR3 is TGCGCCAGCAGCCAAGGCCGACAGGATAGGAACACTGAAGCTTTCTTT. Its protein is CASSQGRQDRNTEAFF.

V and J are TRBV3-1 (or the pseudogene TRBV3-2) and TRBJ2-1; 8 nucleotides match TRBD1. The CDR3 is 17 amino acids. CDR1 LGHDT and CDR2 YNNKEL come from the germline V gene (reference sequence). Trimming took 0 bases from V and 6 from J; bases not matched to a gene: 10. As DNA, the CDR3 is TGTGCCAGCAGCCAAGATATAAGGGCCACAGGGGGCAATGAGCAGTTCTTC. Protein sequence: CASSQDIRATGGNEQFF.

The chain uses TRBV7-6 and TRBJ1-6; tentatively, D is TRBD1 (5 bases). Trimming removed 0 bases at V and 7 bases at J, with 10 bases between. CDR1 is SGHVS and CDR2 is FNYEAQ in the germline V gene. This CDR3 has 15 amino acids. CDR3 residues: CASSLAQGPNSPLHF. CDR3 DNA: TGTGCCAGCAGCTTAGCGCAGGGCCCCAATTCACCCCTCCACTTT.

Note on this clone: This CDR3 is also generated by other DNA sequences in the sample. The V call is TRBV27, the J call TRBJ1-5; D is unresolved. V lost 3 bases and J lost 7, with 10 bases in between. The CDR3 covers 13 residues. Germline assignment: CDR1 MNHEY and CDR2 SMNVEV (reference sequence). In DNA, the CDR3 is TGTGCCAGCAGTTTTTCGGGGTCCCAGCCCCAGCATTTT. This codes for CASSFSGSQPQHF.

The V gene is TRBV11-2, the J gene TRBJ2-2; 10 nucleotides agree with TRBD2. The J segment lost 5 bases and the V segment lost 6 bases, leaving 3 bases of the junction unmatched. Germline CDR1 SGHAT, CDR2 FQNNGV. The CDR3 spans 14 residues. The CDR3 sequence is CASRSGRGTGELFF. The CDR3 DNA reads as TGTGCCAGCAGGAGCGGGAGGGGGACCGGGGAGCTGTTTTTT.

V and J are TRBV28 and TRBJ2-3; D remains ambiguous. This CDR3 is built from 15 residues. CDR1 and CDR2 from the germline V gene are MDHEN and SYDVKM. V was trimmed by 2 bases and J by 4 bases, leaving 13 bases between them. The CDR3 DNA is TGTGCCAGCAGTTTACAGACTTCAACCCCAGATACGCAGTATTTT. Amino acids: CASSLQTSTPDTQYF.

This chain links TRBV4-3 with TRBJ1-1, with D hard to call. Per germline, CDR1 LGHNA and CDR2 YSLEER. Trimming left V 0 bases short and J 11 bases short, with 4 bases between. CDR3 size: 10 residues. The CDR3 DNA follows: TGCGCCAGCAGCCAAGAGGAGGCTTTCTTT. This translates into CASSQEEAFF.

The chain has TRBV5-1 and TRBJ2-1; 8 bases match TRBD1. From germline, CDR1 is SGHRS and CDR2 YFSETQ. V gave up 0 bases and J gave up 4 bases; unmatched junction bases: 6. The CDR3 is 16 residues long. CDR3 loop: CASSLDDRGGYNEQFF. CDR3 sequence (DNA): TGCGCCAGCAGCTTGGACGACAGGGGTGGGTACAATGAGCAGTTCTTC.

This rearrangement joins TRBV6-5 to TRBJ1-1; TRBD1 aligns across 8 bases. CDR3 size: 15 residues. Germline CDR1 is MNHEY and CDR2 is SVGAGI. The V and J ends lost 5 bases and 0 bases, in that order; junction bases with no gene match: 5. The CDR3 here is CASSTGTGMNTEAFF. For the CDR3, the DNA is TGTGCCAGCAGTACGGGGACAGGTATGAACACTGAAGCTTTCTTT.

The CDR3 spells CASRTTGGLGNEQFF. The CDR3 coding sequence is TGTGCCAGCAGAACAACAGGGGGACTTGGCAATGAGCAGTTCTTC. This chain connects TRBV7-3 to TRBJ2-1, with 8 positions matching TRBD1. Unmatched junction bases numbered 10, after V lost 6 bases and J lost 6 bases. From germline, CDR1 is SGHTA and CDR2 FQGTGA. The CDR3 spans 15 residues.

This clone was detected ten times or more. The rearrangement uses TRBV4-3 and TRBJ1-3; D call uncertain. V was cut by 0 bases and J by 2 bases, with 8 bases left in between. The CDR3 consists of 15 residues. CDR1 is LGHNA and CDR2 is YSLEER in the germline V gene. The CDR3 coding sequence is TGCGCCAGCAGCCAAGATGGCCTCCCTGGAAACACCATATATTTT. Amino acids: CASSQDGLPGNTIYF.

This sequence joins TRBV29-1 and TRBJ2-7; TRBD1 matches at 10 bases. Losses at the gene ends were 5 bases for V and 3 bases for J; bases not matched to a gene: 4. The CDR3 is 13 amino acids. Germline CDR1 reads SQVTM; CDR2 reads ANQGSEA. The CDR3 DNA reads as TGCAGCGTTACGGGGACAGGGGACTACGAGCAGTACTTC. The encoded protein is CSVTGTGDYEQYF.